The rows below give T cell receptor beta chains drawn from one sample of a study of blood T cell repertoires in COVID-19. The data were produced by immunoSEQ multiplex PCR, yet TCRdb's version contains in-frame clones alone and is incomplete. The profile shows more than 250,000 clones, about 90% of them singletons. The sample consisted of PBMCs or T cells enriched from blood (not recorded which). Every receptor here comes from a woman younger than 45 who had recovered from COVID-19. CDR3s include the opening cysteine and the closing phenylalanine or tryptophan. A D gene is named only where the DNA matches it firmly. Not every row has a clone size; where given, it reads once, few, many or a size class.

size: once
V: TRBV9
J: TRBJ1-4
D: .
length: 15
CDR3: CASSVGGGLWEKLFF
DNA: TGTGCCAGCAGCGTGGGAGGGGGACTGTGGGAAAAACTGTTTTTT

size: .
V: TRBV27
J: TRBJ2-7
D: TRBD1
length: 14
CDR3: CASTPLGQVYEQYF
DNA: TGTGCCAGCACCCCCTTAGGACAGGTCTACGAGCAGTACTTC

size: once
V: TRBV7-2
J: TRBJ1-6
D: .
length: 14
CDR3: CASSWGVLGSPLHF
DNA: TGTGCCAGCAGCTGGGGGGTGTTAGGTTCACCCCTCCACTTT

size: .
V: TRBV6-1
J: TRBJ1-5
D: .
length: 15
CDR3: CASSEQGPSNQPQHF
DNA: TGTGCCAGCAGTGAACAGGGTCCCAGCAATCAGCCCCAGCATTTT

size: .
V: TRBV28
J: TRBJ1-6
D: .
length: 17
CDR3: CASSSPGGSSYNSPLHF
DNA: TGTGCCAGCAGTTCCCCGGGAGGGAGCTCCTATAATTCACCCCTCCACTTT

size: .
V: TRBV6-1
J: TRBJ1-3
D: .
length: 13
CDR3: CASSEGPGNTIYF
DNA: TGTGCCAGCAGTGAAGGGCCCGGAAACACCATATATTTT

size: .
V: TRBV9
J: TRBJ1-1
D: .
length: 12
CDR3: CASSLTDTEAFF
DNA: TGTGCCAGCAGCCTTACTGACACTGAAGCTTTCTTT

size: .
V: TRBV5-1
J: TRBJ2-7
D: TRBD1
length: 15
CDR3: CASSSPGGITNEQYF
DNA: TGCGCCAGCAGCTCTCCAGGGGGAATCACCAACGAGCAGTACTTC

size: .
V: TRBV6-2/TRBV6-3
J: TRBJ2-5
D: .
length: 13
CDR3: CASSSLSAETQYF
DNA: TGTGCCAGCAGTTCCCTCAGCGCGGAGACCCAGTACTTC

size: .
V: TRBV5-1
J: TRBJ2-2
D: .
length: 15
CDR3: CASSFSGPNTGELFF
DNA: TGCGCCAGCAGCTTTTCAGGGCCGAACACCGGGGAGCTGTTTTTT

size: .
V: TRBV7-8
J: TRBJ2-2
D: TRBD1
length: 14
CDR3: CASSVGGATGELFF
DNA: TGTGCCAGCAGCGTAGGGGGCGCGACCGGGGAGCTGTTTTTT

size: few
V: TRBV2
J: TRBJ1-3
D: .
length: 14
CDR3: CASSEWGVGNTIYF
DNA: TGTGCCAGCAGTGAATGGGGAGTCGGAAACACCATATATTTT

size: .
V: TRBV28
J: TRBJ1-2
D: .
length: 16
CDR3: CASSLAPDWGYYGYTF
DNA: TGTGCCAGCAGTCTCGCCCCGGATTGGGGCTACTATGGCTACACCTTC

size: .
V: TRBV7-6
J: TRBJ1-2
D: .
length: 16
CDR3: CASSSYLGGSGYGYTF
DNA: TGTGCCAGCAGCTCCTACCTCGGCGGGTCGGGCTATGGCTACACCTTC

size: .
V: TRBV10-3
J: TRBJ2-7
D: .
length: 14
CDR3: CAISEEGAAYEQYF
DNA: TGTGCCATCAGTGAGGAGGGCGCAGCCTACGAGCAGTACTTC

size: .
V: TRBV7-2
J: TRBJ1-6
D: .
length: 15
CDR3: CASSLNVGAYSPLHF
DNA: TGTGCCAGCAGCTTAAATGTGGGGGCGTATTCACCCCTCCACTTT

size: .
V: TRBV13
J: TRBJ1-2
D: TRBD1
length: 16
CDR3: CASSSPGTGDNYGYTF
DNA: TGTGCCAGCAGCTCCCCCGGGACAGGGGATAACTATGGCTACACCTTC

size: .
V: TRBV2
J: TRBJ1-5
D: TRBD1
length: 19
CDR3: CASSDGSRGLISSNQPQHF
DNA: TGTGCCAGCAGTGATGGGTCCAGGGGGCTTATTAGTAGCAATCAGCCCCAGCATTTT

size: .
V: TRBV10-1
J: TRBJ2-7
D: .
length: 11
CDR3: CASSKGDEQYF
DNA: TGCGCCAGCAGTAAGGGGGATGAGCAGTACTTC

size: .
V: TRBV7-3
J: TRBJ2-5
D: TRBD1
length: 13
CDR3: CASSPGQGRAQYF
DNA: TGTGCCAGCAGCCCCGGACAGGGGAGGGCCCAGTACTTC

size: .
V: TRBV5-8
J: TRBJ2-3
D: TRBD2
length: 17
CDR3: CASSRKPSSGGRDTQYF
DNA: TGTGCCAGCAGCCGCAAACCCTCTAGCGGGGGAAGGGATACGCAGTATTTT

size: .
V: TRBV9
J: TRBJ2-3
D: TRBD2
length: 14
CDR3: CASSTLGGSDTQYF
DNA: TGTGCCAGCAGCACCCTCGGGGGGTCAGATACGCAGTATTTT

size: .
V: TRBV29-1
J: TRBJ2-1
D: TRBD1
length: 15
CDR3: CSVVWWGQPYNEQFF
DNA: TGCAGCGTTGTATGGTGGGGACAGCCGTACAATGAGCAGTTCTTC

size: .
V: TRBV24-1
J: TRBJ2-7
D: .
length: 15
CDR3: CATSGPGVRSYEQYF
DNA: TGTGCCACCAGTGGCCCCGGGGTTCGGTCCTACGAGCAGTACTTC

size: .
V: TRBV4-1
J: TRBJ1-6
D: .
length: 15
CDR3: CASSQDSQGRSPLHF
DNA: TGCGCCAGCAGCCAAGATTCACAGGGCCGTTCACCCCTCCACTTT

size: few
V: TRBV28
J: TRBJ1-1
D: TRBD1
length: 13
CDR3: CASSSRGRPEAFF
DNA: TGTGCCAGCAGTTCCAGGGGGCGCCCTGAAGCTTTCTTT